The 18 T cell receptor beta chains below all came from one sample that was sequenced in a study of CD8+ T cells in alopecia areata. The sequencing template was cDNA reverse transcribed from extracted RNA. Sequenced by immunoSEQ multiplex PCR; TCRdb stores in-frame clones only, minus some. The profile shows some 200,000 clones, around three fifths of them singletons. The treatment was: oral pan-JAK inhibitor, 5-10 mg twice daily. Specimen: CD4+ T cells sorted from blood, collected at week 4, from a patient treated with tofacitinib. These receptors originate from a human donor with alopecia areata.

V and J are TRBV29-1 and TRBJ2-1; D is ambiguous. This CDR3 spans 13 amino acids. CDR1 is SQVTM and CDR2 is ANQGSEA in the germline V gene. With 6 bases removed from V and 0 bases from J, the gap between germline ends came to 9 bases. DNA for the CDR3: TGCAGCGTCGCCTCCAGCTCCTACAATGAGCAGTTCTTC. Amino acid sequence: CSVASSSYNEQFF.

This clone was seen once. The same CDR3 can be traced to other DNA sequences in this sample. CDR3 nucleotides: TGCAGCGTCACAGGGAGTGGGGCCAACGTCCTGACTTTC. Translating it yields CSVTGSGANVLTF. The chain has TRBV29-1 and TRBJ2-6; the D gene is possibly TRBD1 (6 bases). Germline CDR1 reads SQVTM; CDR2 reads ANQGSEA. The CDR3 has 13 residues. The V and J ends lost 6 bases and 3 bases respectively, with 9 bases between them.

In its sample, this clone was seen once. V gene TRBV30 combines with J gene TRBJ1-5; 10 bases agree with TRBD1. Germline V gene lookup returns CDR1 GTSNPN and CDR2 SVGIG (reference sequence). This CDR3 comprises 14 residues. J was trimmed by 6 bases and V by 0 bases; bases with no gene match: 2. The CDR3 loop is CAWSVGDRGQPQHF. The CDR3 nucleotides are TGTGCCTGGAGTGTGGGGGACAGGGGTCAGCCCCAGCATTTT.

The J gene is TRBJ1-1, the V gene TRBV6-5; D perhaps matches TRBD1 (5 bases). With 6 bases removed from V and 1 base from J, the gap between germline ends came to 9 bases. From germline, CDR1 is MNHEY and CDR2 SVGAGI. CDR3 length: 13 amino acids. This chain's CDR3 is CASRDDRNTEAFF. CDR3 nucleotides: TGTGCCAGCAGAGACGACAGGAACACTGAAGCTTTCTTT.

This rearrangement joins TRBV30 to TRBJ1-1; no reliable D call. The V and J ends lost 2 bases and 1 base respectively, with 8 bases between them. The CDR3 is made up of 13 amino acids. The germline gives CDR1 GTSNPN, CDR2 SVGIG (reference sequence). The CDR3 is CAWSSRRNTEAFF. In DNA form, the CDR3 reads TGTGCCTGGAGTTCTAGGAGGAACACTGAAGCTTTCTTT.

The V call is TRBV4-1, the J call TRBJ1-5, with 8 bases that match TRBD1. J lost 3 bases, V lost 3 bases, and 7 bases had no gene match. Germline loops: CDR1 MGHRA, CDR2 YSYEKL. The CDR3 contains 16 residues. DNA of the CDR3: TGCGCCAGCAGCCACACAGGGGGGGAAGTCAATCAGCCCCAGCATTTT. It is translated as CASSHTGGEVNQPQHF.

This chain joins TRBV14 and TRBJ2-7; 7 bases align to TRBD2. CDR1 is SGHDN, CDR2 FVKESK, per germline. J gave up 6 bases and V 1 base, and 0 bases lay outside the gene matches. The CDR3 is made up of 12 amino acids. CDR3 residues: CASSQAGGEQYF. CDR3 coding DNA: TGTGCCAGCAGCCAAGCGGGGGGCGAGCAGTACTTC. Combining the CDR3 with reference TRBV14 and TRBJ2-7 gives the whole variable domain EAGVTQFPSHSVIEKGQTVTLRCDPISGHDNLYWYRRVMGKEIKFLLHFVKESKQDESGMPNNRFLAERTGGTYSTLKVQPAELEDSGVYFCASSQAGGEQYFGPGTRLTVT.

In this sample, this clone turned up a few times. Other DNA variants within this sample encode the same CDR3. The chain employs TRBV6-5 and TRBJ1-2; a weak D match, TRBD1 (6 bases). The CDR3 sequence is 12 residues long. The germline CDR1 and CDR2 sequences are MNHEY and SVGAGI. The germline V and J ends were trimmed by 6 bases and 4 bases, with 9 bases remaining between them. In DNA form, the CDR3 reads TGTGCCAGCAGGGACAGTCTCTATGGCTACACCTTC. Translating it yields CASRDSLYGYTF.

In nucleotides, the CDR3 is TGCGCCAGCAGCCCGAGACAGGCAACCTTGCCTAATGAGCAGTTCTTC. Translation gives CASSPRQATLPNEQFF. This chain uses TRBV5-1 with TRBJ2-1; possible D gene TRBD1, 6 bases. V was clipped by 4 bases and J by 7 bases, with 21 bases between them. Germline V gives CDR1 SGHRS, CDR2 YFSETQ. This CDR3 has 16 amino acids.

The CDR3 coding sequence is TGTGCCAGCAGTTCCCAGGACCGCCCTCGCCTCCACTTT. Translation: CASSSQDRPRLHF. The chain employs TRBV27 and TRBJ1-6; no firm D call. Germline CDR1 is MNHEY and CDR2 is SMNVEV (reference sequence). The V and J ends lost 4 bases and 15 bases respectively, with 16 bases between them. The CDR3 sequence is 13 residues long.

This rearrangement joins TRBV29-1 to TRBJ1-4; possible D gene TRBD1, 6 bases. Germline V gene data show CDR1 as SQVTM and CDR2 as ANQGSEA. Trimming took off 3 bases at V and 8 bases at J, with 16 bases between the two ends. This CDR3 has 14 amino acids. The CDR3 DNA reads TGCAGCGTTGAGGGGGCGCCGTATGGAGAAAAACTGTTTTTT. Amino acids: CSVEGAPYGEKLFF.

The chain couples TRBV27 to TRBJ1-2, with TRBD1 as a possible D gene (5 bases). The germline V gene encodes CDR1 MNHEY and CDR2 SMNVEV (reference sequence). CDR3 length: 16 amino acids. V gave up 6 bases and J gave up 2 bases, with 19 bases separating them. This CDR3 reads CASSPAGTPGNYGYTF. As DNA, the CDR3 is TGTGCCAGCAGCCCCGCCGGGACGCCGGGGAACTATGGCTACACCTTC.

The rearrangement joins TRBV2 to TRBJ1-2; D not resolved. Germline CDR1 reads SNHLY; CDR2 reads FYNNEI. There are 10 residues in the CDR3. The V end was cut by 4 bases, the J end by 7 bases, with 4 bases between. The CDR3: CASSVTGYTF. CDR3 DNA sequence: TGTGCCAGCAGTGTTACTGGCTACACCTTC.

This chain links TRBV6-5 with TRBJ2-3, with D perhaps given as TRBD1 or TRBD2 (5 bases each). Germline V lookup: CDR1 MNHEY, CDR2 SVGAGI. V shed 0 bases and J shed 2 bases, with 12 bases lying between them. This CDR3 spans 16 amino acids. The chain's CDR3 is CASSYSWGYTTDTQYF. The CDR3 nucleotides read TGTGCCAGCAGTTACTCGTGGGGGTATACCACAGATACGCAGTATTTT.

Only a few counts were recorded for this clone. This chain joins TRBV4-1 and TRBJ2-7; a weak D match, TRBD1 (6 bases). Trimming removed 2 bases at V and 3 bases at J, with 14 bases between. In germline, CDR1 is MGHRA, CDR2 YSYEKL. CDR3 length: 15 residues. As DNA, the CDR3 is TGCGCCAGCAGCCAATCCGGGACAACGATCTACGAGCAGTACTTC. Its protein product is CASSQSGTTIYEQYF.

The chain recombines TRBV7-6 with TRBJ2-3, with 8 nucleotides matching TRBD2. Germline CDR1 and CDR2: SGHVS and FNYEAQ. With V trimmed by 5 bases and J by 2 bases, 3 bases remained unmatched. The length of the CDR3 is 14 residues. The CDR3 loop is CASSNGGATDTQYF. For the CDR3, the DNA is TGTGCCAGCAGCAACGGGGGGGCCACAGATACGCAGTATTTT.

CDR3 DNA sequence: TGCGCCAGCAGCTACTTCGGACGGCCGCCGTACCAAGAGACCCAGTACTTC. The encoded protein is CASSYFGRPPYQETQYF. The V gene is TRBV5-1, the J gene TRBJ2-5; D gene ambiguous. Per the germline V gene, CDR1 is SGHRS and CDR2 is YFSETQ. The CDR3 spans 17 residues. Trimming shortened V by 3 bases and J by 0 bases, and 18 bases separated the two germline ends.

On this clone itself: The same CDR3 arises from other DNA sequences in this sample as well. CDR3 in amino acids: CSVRSTDTQYF. The CDR3 nucleotides read TGCAGCGTGAGGAGCACAGATACGCAGTATTTT. This rearrangement joins TRBV29-1 to TRBJ2-3; D not resolved. The V end lost 6 bases, the J end lost 0 bases, and 4 bases lay between the germline ends. The CDR3 sequence is 11 residues long. From germline, CDR1 is SQVTM and CDR2 ANQGSEA.